This TCR beta chain is from a study of cytomegalovirus exposure and HLA in healthy donors. Primers included in the PCR were 60 Vbeta and 13 Jbeta primers. The protocol was immunoSEQ multiplex PCR, while the TCRdb copy is restricted to in-frame clones and leaves out a portion. In the table there are some 54,000 clones, around 82% of which are singletons. The specimen sequenced was PBMCs. This clonotype originated in a male donor in good health and CMV-seronegative.

CDR3 protein: CASGLAGMSTEAFF. CDR3 nucleotide sequence: TGTGCTAGTGGTTTGGCCGGGATGAGCACTGAAGCTTTCTTT. The chain uses TRBV12-5 and TRBJ1-1; D is uncertain. V was trimmed by 1 base and J by 4 bases, leaving 10 bases between them. There are 14 residues in the CDR3. CDR1 is LGHNT, CDR2 FRNRAP, per germline.